Listed here are 30 T cell receptor beta chains from one sample, sequenced in a study of OX40 agonist ivuxolimab in advanced cancers. TCRdb's table, derived via immunoSEQ multiplex PCR, lists solely in-frame clones and lacks some. The sample lists under 85,000 clones; approximately 95% were seen once. This specimen consisted of CD4+ or CD8+ T cells sorted from blood, obtained in a trial of the OX40 agonist ivuxolimab. Source of these receptors: an adult with an advanced solid tumor such as melanoma, head and neck, liver or kidney cancer.

J is TRBJ2-1 and V is TRBV9, with D maybe TRBD2 (7 bases). The CDR3 extends over 17 amino acids. The germline V gene encodes CDR1 SGDLS and CDR2 YYNGEE. V was pared by 0 bases and J by 2 bases, with 15 bases between. The CDR3 sequence: CASSVAGGGAAYNEQFF. The DNA of the CDR3 is TGTGCCAGCAGCGTAGCCGGAGGGGGGGCAGCCTACAATGAGCAGTTCTTC.

This CDR3 is CASTHYEQYF. The CDR3 DNA is TGTGCCAGCACCCACTACGAGCAGTACTTC. The chain recombines TRBV27 with TRBJ2-7; D remains ambiguous. V dropped 7 bases and J dropped 3 bases, with 4 bases sitting between them. This CDR3 is 10 amino acids long. Germline lookup yields CDR1 MNHEY and CDR2 SMNVEV (reference sequence).

As DNA, the CDR3 is TGTGCCAGCAGGGGGGGGTGGACGGAGGAGCAGTACTTC. Translated, it gives CASRGGWTEEQYF. The V call is TRBV6-6, the J call TRBJ2-7, with 7 bases fitting TRBD2. Looked up from germline, CDR1 is MNHNY and CDR2 is SVGAGI (reference sequence). The CDR3 covers 13 residues. V was clipped by 6 bases and J by 7 bases; unmatched bases: 9.

CDR3 amino acids: CASSSSGRMNTGELFF. CDR3 DNA sequence: TGTGCCAGCAGCTCTAGCGGGAGGATGAACACCGGGGAGCTGTTTTTT. The gene calls are TRBV7-2 and TRBJ2-2, with TRBD2 identical over 11 bases. The germline V gene encodes CDR1 SGHTA and CDR2 FQGNSA. The ends lost 4 bases at V and 1 base at J; junction bases unmatched: 2. CDR3 size: 16 residues.

V and J are TRBV11-2 and TRBJ2-7; maybe TRBD1 (5 bases). Germline V gene lookup returns CDR1 SGHAT and CDR2 FQNNGV. V lost 4 bases to trimming and J lost 5 bases, with 15 bases between them. This CDR3 region has 14 residues. CDR3 nucleotides: TGTGCCAGCAGCTCCCAGGACATAATCCACGAGCAGTACTTC. Encoded protein: CASSSQDIIHEQYF.

The chain couples TRBV7-9 to TRBJ2-6, with TRBD1 as a possible D gene (5 bases). V was trimmed by 5 bases and J by 0 bases, leaving 17 bases between them. Germline CDR1 and CDR2: SEHNR and FQNEAQ (reference sequence). CDR3 size: 18 residues. CDR3 in amino acids: CASSRYGQPSSGANVLTF. As DNA, the CDR3 is TGTGCCAGCAGCAGATACGGACAACCTAGCTCTGGGGCCAACGTCCTGACTTTC.

The chain has TRBV6-4 and TRBJ2-3, with 8 bases identical to TRBD2. V was pared by 2 bases and J by 3 bases, with 4 bases of the junction left unmatched. CDR1 and CDR2 (germline): MRHNA, SNTAGT. This CDR3 comprises 15 residues. The CDR3 loop reads CASSDGGLVTDTQYF. The CDR3 nucleotides read TGTGCCAGCAGTGACGGGGGACTAGTAACAGATACGCAGTATTTT.

The chain is built from TRBV6-5 and TRBJ1-3; D ambiguous. The CDR3 loop spans 14 amino acids. Germline values: CDR1 MNHEY, CDR2 SVGAGI. The V end was cut by 8 bases, the J end by 1 base, with 12 bases between. Here the CDR3 reads CASGSGVSGNTIYF. CDR3 coding DNA: TGTGCCAGCGGCTCGGGAGTTTCTGGAAACACCATATATTTT.

The V call is TRBV7-9, the J call TRBJ2-3; 7 bases agree with TRBD2. From germline, CDR1 is SEHNR and CDR2 FQNEAQ (reference sequence). Trimming took 0 bases from V and 0 from J; bases not matched to a gene: 6. The CDR3 totals 17 residues. The CDR3 coding sequence is TGTGCCAGCAGCTTAGCCGCACTAGCGACAAGCACAGATACGCAGTATTTT. Encoded protein: CASSLAALATSTDTQYF.

This chain links TRBV11-2 with TRBJ2-7; D possibly corresponds to TRBD2 (5 bases). Germline CDR1 SGHAT, CDR2 FQNNGV. The CDR3 is 14 residues long. The V gene lost 4 bases and the J gene lost 2 bases, with 12 bases spanning the gap. The CDR3 DNA sequence: TGTGCCAGCAGCTATGGAGGACCGCCCTACGAGCAGTACTTC. This sequence encodes CASSYGGPPYEQYF.

V gene TRBV7-9 combines with J gene TRBJ2-2; 8 bases align to TRBD1. The CDR3 is 16 amino acids. The V gene end was trimmed by 3 bases and the J gene end by 3 bases; junction bases not matched to a gene: 6. Germline V gives CDR1 SEHNR, CDR2 FQNEAQ (reference sequence). This CDR3 reads CASSFSGGGDTGELFF. Written as DNA, the CDR3 is TGTGCCAGCAGCTTTTCAGGGGGCGGTGACACCGGGGAGCTGTTTTTT.

This clone was observed once. The CDR3 DNA reads TGTGCCAGCAGCTCACGACAGGGGCGGGAGCAGTTCTTC. It yields the protein CASSSRQGREQFF. The chain has TRBV7-3 and TRBJ2-1, with TRBD1 identical over 8 bases. Germline V CDR1 and CDR2: SGHTA, FQGTGA. The ends lost 4 bases at V and 10 bases at J; junction bases unmatched: 6. The CDR3 sequence is 13 residues long.

V and J are TRBV7-9 and TRBJ2-7; 9 positions match TRBD1. V was pared by 4 bases and J by 0 bases, with 7 bases of the junction left unmatched. The CDR3 is made up of 16 amino acids. Germline assignment: CDR1 SEHNR and CDR2 FQNEAQ (reference sequence). CDR3 coding DNA: TGTGCCAGCAGCTGGGTCGGGACAGGGCACTCCTACGAGCAGTACTTC. Translated, it gives CASSWVGTGHSYEQYF. Full variable domain (missing parts from reference TRBV7-9 and TRBJ2-7): DTGVSQNPRHKITKRGQNVTFRCDPISEHNRLYWYRQTLGQGPEFLTYFQNEAQLEKSRLLSDRFSAERPKGSFSTLEIQRTEQGDSAMYLCASSWVGTGHSYEQYFGPGTRLTVT.

The genes are TRBV6-5 and TRBJ1-1, with D perhaps TRBD1 (6 bases). The V gene's germline CDR1 is MNHEY and CDR2 SVGAGI. Trimming shortened V by 4 bases and J by 8 bases, and 11 bases separated the two germline ends. The CDR3 loop spans 12 amino acids. CDR3 nucleotide sequence: TGTGCCAGCAGTTTGGGGGGCTCCGAAGCTTTCTTT. It translates to CASSLGGSEAFF.

CDR3 amino acids: CASPLEWGLFGGELFF. Written as DNA, the CDR3 is TGCGCCAGCCCGCTGGAGTGGGGGCTCTTCGGCGGGGAGCTGTTTTTT. The gene calls are TRBV5-1 and TRBJ2-2; D may be TRBD1 (6 bases). Germline V lookup: CDR1 SGHRS, CDR2 YFSETQ. This CDR3 spans 16 amino acids. Trimming took 7 bases from V and 7 from J, leaving 23 bases between them.

By sample share, this clone is medium-sized. CDR3 bases: TGTGCCAGCAGGCTGATTAGCAATCAGCCCCAGCATTTT. Its protein is CASRLISNQPQHF. The J gene is TRBJ1-5, the V gene TRBV28; D unclear. Germline V CDR1 and CDR2: MDHEN, SYDVKM. The CDR3 length is 13 residues. V dropped 6 bases and J dropped 0 bases, with 6 bases sitting between them.

The V call is TRBV14, the J call TRBJ2-7, with D possibly being TRBD1 (6 bases). CDR3 length: 15 amino acids. Trimming removed 4 bases from V and 2 bases from J, with 15 bases in between. CDR1 SGHDN and CDR2 FVKESK come from the germline V gene. The CDR3 region is CASSPQGRWAYEQYF. DNA of the CDR3: TGTGCCAGCAGCCCACAGGGCCGTTGGGCCTACGAGCAGTACTTC.

The CDR3 DNA reads TGCGCCAGCAGCTCTAGCATCCTGACGTCTGAGCAGTACTTC. Its protein is CASSSSILTSEQYF. The chain couples TRBV4-3 to TRBJ2-7, with D possibly being TRBD2 (5 bases). Trimming removed 5 bases at V and 7 bases at J, with 18 bases between. CDR3 length: 14 amino acids. Germline V gene data show CDR1 as LGHNA and CDR2 as YSLEER.

The chain employs TRBV28 and TRBJ2-7; D not resolved. V gave up 5 bases and J gave up 0 bases, with 8 bases separating them. Germline CDR1 and CDR2: MDHEN and SYDVKM. The CDR3 has 13 amino acids. CDR3 bases: TGTGCCAGCAGTCCTGGGAACTCCTACGAGCAGTACTTC. Translated: CASSPGNSYEQYF.

V and J are TRBV19 and TRBJ2-7, with 7 bases identical to TRBD1. V was pared by 5 bases and J by 5 bases, with 9 bases of the junction left unmatched. The CDR3 is 14 amino acids. Germline CDR1 LNHDA, CDR2 SQIVND (reference sequence). CDR3 coding DNA: TGTGCCAGTAGTCTGACAGGGTACTACCACGAGCAGTACTTC. Amino acids: CASSLTGYYHEQYF. Variable domain in full (rest from reference TRBV19 and TRBJ2-7): DGGITQSPKYLFRKEGQNVTLSCEQNLNHDAMYWYRQDPGQGLRLIYYSQIVNDFQKGDIAEGYSVSREKKESFPLTVTSAQKNPTAFYLCASSLTGYYHEQYFGPGTRLTVT.

V is TRBV15 and J is TRBJ1-5; perhaps TRBD1 as D (6 bases). Trimming took off 3 bases at V and 0 bases at J, with 15 bases between the two ends. CDR3 length: 17 amino acids. Germline lookup yields CDR1 LNHNV and CDR2 YYDKDF (reference sequence). CDR3 nucleotide sequence: TGTGCCACCAGCAGGCCAACCAGGGGTGGTAGCAATCAGCCCCAGCATTTT. This sequence encodes CATSRPTRGGSNQPQHF.

This clone was detected once. This chain joins TRBV12-5 and TRBJ1-5, with 8 nucleotides matching TRBD1. The CDR3 extends over 21 amino acids. Germline-derived CDR1 and CDR2 are LGHNT and FRNRAP. V lost 4 bases and J lost 0; bases outside the gene matches: 20. CDR3 protein: CASGWALISDRGPYSNQPQHF. The CDR3 nucleotides read TGTGCTAGTGGTTGGGCCCTAATATCTGACAGGGGCCCTTATAGCAATCAGCCCCAGCATTTT.

The gene calls are TRBV9 and TRBJ1-2; TRBD1 aligns across 7 bases. The V gene's germline CDR1 is SGDLS and CDR2 YYNGEE. The CDR3 runs 16 residues. V was clipped by 0 bases and J by 1 base; unmatched bases: 6. Written as DNA, the CDR3 is TGTGCCAGCAGCGTAGGTCTCGGACAGGTTAACTATGGCTACACCTTC. Protein: CASSVGLGQVNYGYTF.

The chain has TRBV5-6 and TRBJ2-5, with 10 bases fitting TRBD1. The V gene's germline CDR1 is SGHDT and CDR2 YYEEEE. V was clipped by 4 bases and J by 2 bases; unmatched bases: 5. This CDR3 has 15 residues. CDR3 bases: TGTGCCAGCAGCCCAGGGACAGGGGAACAAGAGACCCAGTACTTC. Protein sequence: CASSPGTGEQETQYF.

The rearrangement joins TRBV9 to TRBJ2-7; 7 positions agree with TRBD2. Trimming took 0 bases from V and 2 from J; bases not matched to a gene: 11. CDR3 length equals 17 residues. The V gene's germline CDR1 is SGDLS and CDR2 YYNGEE. The CDR3 here is CASSVDPGRDEAYEQYF. The CDR3, as DNA: TGTGCCAGCAGCGTAGACCCGGGGAGGGACGAGGCCTACGAGCAGTACTTC.

This chain uses TRBV28 with TRBJ1-5; 10 bases agree with TRBD1. This CDR3 comprises 14 residues. Germline CDR1 MDHEN, CDR2 SYDVKM. V shed 6 bases and J 7 bases; nucleotides not matched to a gene: 6. Written as DNA, the CDR3 is TGTGCCAGCAGCCCCGGACAGGGGGAACAGCCCCAGCATTTT. Protein sequence: CASSPGQGEQPQHF.

The chain joins TRBV11-2 to TRBJ2-3; 15 positions match TRBD2. Germline V lookup: CDR1 SGHAT, CDR2 FQNNGV. V gave up 5 bases and J gave up 2 bases; unmatched junction bases: 8. The CDR3 loop spans 18 amino acids. The CDR3 reads CASSQPGLAGGTTDTQYF. DNA of the CDR3: TGTGCCAGCAGCCAACCGGGACTAGCGGGAGGTACCACAGATACGCAGTATTTT.

The rearrangement links TRBV11-2 to TRBJ1-4; 8 bases fit TRBD1. CDR1 and CDR2 from the germline V gene are SGHAT and FQNNGV. The V segment lost 4 bases and the J segment 5 bases; nucleotides outside the gene matches: 6. The CDR3 sequence is 15 residues long. Written as DNA, the CDR3 is TGTGCCAGCAGCTCCCGGGACAGGTCGAATGAAAAACTGTTTTTT. As protein: CASSSRDRSNEKLFF.

There are a few counts of this clone. The J gene is TRBJ2-5, the V gene TRBV14; 10 bases are a match to TRBD2. Germline CDR1 reads SGHDN; CDR2 reads FVKESK. CDR3 length: 17 amino acids. V lost 3 bases to trimming and J lost 5 bases; unmatched junction nucleotides: 12. This CDR3 is CASSQESSGSSGETQYF. CDR3 coding DNA: TGTGCCAGCAGCCAGGAGTCTAGCGGGAGCTCGGGGGAGACCCAGTACTTC.

The chain combines TRBV14 with TRBJ2-1; TRBD2 might be the D (5 bases). Deletions cut 4 bases from V and 5 bases from J, with 18 bases between. Germline V lookup: CDR1 SGHDN, CDR2 FVKESK. The CDR3 has 16 amino acids. Here the CDR3 DNA reads TGTGCCAGCAGCCCCCCCGGCCTAGCCCCCCACAATGAGCAGTTCTTC. Translated: CASSPPGLAPHNEQFF.